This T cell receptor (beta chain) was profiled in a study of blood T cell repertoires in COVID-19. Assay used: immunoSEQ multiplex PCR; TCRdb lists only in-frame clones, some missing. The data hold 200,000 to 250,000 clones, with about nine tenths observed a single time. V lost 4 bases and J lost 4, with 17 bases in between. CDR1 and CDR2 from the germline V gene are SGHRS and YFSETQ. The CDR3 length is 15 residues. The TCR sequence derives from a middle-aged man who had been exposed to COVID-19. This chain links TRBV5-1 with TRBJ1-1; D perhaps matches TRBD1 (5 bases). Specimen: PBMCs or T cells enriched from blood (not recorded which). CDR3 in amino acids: CASSSGTFLTTEAFF. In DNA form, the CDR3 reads TGCGCCAGCAGCAGCGGGACTTTCCTAACCACTGAAGCTTTCTTT.